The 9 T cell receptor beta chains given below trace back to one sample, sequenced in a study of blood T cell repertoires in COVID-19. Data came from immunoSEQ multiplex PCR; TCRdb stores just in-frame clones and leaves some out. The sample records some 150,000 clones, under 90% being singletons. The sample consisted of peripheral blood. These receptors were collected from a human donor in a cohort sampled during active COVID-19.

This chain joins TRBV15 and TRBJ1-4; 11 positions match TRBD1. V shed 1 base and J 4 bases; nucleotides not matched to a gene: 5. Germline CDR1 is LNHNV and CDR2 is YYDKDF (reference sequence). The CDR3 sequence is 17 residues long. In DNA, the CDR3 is TGTGCCACCAGCAGAGGGGGACAGGGGGTTGGTAATGAAAAACTGTTTTTT. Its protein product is CATSRGGQGVGNEKLFF.

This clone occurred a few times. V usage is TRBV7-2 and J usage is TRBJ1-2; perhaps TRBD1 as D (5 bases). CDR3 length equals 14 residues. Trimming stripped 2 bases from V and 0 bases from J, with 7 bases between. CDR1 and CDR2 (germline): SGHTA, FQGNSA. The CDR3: CASSLQGSNYGYTF. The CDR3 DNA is TGTGCCAGCAGCTTACAGGGTTCTAACTATGGCTACACCTTC.

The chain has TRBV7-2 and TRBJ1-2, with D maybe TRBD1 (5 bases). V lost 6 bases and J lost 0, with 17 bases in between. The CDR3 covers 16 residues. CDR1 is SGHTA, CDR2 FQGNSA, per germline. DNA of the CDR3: TGTGCCAGCAGTTATGAACCGGGGGGAGCTAACTATGGCTACACCTTC. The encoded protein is CASSYEPGGANYGYTF.

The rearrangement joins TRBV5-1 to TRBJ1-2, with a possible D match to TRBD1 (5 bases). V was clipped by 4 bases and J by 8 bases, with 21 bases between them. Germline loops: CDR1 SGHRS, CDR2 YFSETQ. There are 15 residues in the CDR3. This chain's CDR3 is CASSPDPDSTWGYTF. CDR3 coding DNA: TGCGCCAGCAGCCCGGACCCTGACAGCACCTGGGGCTACACCTTC. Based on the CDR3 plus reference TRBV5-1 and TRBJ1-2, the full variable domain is KAGVTQTPRYLIKTRGQQVTLSCSPISGHRSVSWYQQTPGQGLQFLFEYFSETQRNKGNFPGRFSGRQFSNSRSEMNVSTLELGDSALYLCASSPDPDSTWGYTFGSGTRLTVV.

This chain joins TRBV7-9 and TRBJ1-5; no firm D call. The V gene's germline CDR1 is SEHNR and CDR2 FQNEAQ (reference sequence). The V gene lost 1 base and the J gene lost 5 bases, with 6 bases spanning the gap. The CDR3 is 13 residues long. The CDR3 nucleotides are TGTGCCAGCAGCTTAGTCGGGGATCAGCCCCAGCATTTT. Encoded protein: CASSLVGDQPQHF.

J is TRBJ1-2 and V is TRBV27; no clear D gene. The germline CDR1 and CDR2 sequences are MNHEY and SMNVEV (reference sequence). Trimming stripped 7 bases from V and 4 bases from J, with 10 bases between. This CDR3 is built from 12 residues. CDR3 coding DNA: TGTGCCAGCACAACAGCGGGCTATGGCTACACCTTC. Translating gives CASTTAGYGYTF.

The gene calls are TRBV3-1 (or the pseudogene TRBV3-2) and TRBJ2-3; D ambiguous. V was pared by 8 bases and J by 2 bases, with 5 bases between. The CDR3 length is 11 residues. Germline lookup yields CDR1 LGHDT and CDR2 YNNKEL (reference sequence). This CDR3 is CASSHTDTQYF. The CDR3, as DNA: TGTGCCAGCTCACACACAGATACGCAGTATTTT.

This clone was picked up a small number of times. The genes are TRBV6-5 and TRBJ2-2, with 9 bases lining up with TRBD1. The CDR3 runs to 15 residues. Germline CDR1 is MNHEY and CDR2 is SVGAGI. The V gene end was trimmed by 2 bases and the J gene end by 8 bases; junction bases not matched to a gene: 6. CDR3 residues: CASSYGTGGVGELFF. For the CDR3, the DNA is TGTGCCAGCAGTTACGGCACAGGGGGCGTGGGGGAGCTGTTTTTT.

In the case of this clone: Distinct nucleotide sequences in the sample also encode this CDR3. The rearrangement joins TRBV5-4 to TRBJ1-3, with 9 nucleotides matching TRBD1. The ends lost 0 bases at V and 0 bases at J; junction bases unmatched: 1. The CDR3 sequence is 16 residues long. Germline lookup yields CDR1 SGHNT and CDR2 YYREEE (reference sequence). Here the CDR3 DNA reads TGTGCCAGCAGCTTGGGACAGGGGGTCTCTGGAAACACCATATATTTT. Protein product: CASSLGQGVSGNTIYF.